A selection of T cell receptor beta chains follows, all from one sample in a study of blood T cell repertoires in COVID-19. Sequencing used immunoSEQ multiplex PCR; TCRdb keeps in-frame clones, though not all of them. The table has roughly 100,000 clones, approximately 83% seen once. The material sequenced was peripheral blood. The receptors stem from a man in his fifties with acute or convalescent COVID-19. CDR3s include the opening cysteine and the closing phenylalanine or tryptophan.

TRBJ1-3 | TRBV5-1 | CASSISTAGNTIYF
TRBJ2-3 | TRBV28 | CASTRGLAGDTDTQYF
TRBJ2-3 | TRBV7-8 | CASSPRSGSPTDTQYF
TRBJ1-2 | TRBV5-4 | CASRISGGGYTF
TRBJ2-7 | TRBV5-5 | CASIGTSLYEQYF
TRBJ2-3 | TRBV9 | CASSASGSTDTQYF
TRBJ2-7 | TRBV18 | CASSSIYRGFNEQYF
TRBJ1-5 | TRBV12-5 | CASAYRDRGVPNQPQHF
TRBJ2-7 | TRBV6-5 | CASSYELVQYF
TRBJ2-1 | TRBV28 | CASSSGTTQFF
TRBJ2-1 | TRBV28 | CASSPTGLRNEQFF
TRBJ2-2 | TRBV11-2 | CASSSKLEGPGELFF
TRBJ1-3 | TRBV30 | CAWTTGHTSGNTIYF
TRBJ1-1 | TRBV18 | CASSQLDDGDTEAFF
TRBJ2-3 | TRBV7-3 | CASSPGGTGADTQYF
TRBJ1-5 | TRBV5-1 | CASSFDGRGPQHF
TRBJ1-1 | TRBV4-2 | CASSQGTGGTRVTEAFF
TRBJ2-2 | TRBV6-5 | CASDPGGSGELFF
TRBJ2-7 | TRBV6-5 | CASVGQQSSYEQYF
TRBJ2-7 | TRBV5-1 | CASSLARGVSYEQYF
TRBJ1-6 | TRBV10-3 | CAISAQQDRISNSPLHF
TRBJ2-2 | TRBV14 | CASSQGLAGPLNTGELFF
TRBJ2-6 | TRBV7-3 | CASSLEFGARGRVAGANVLTF
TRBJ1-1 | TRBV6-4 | CASSDSRQGNTEAFF